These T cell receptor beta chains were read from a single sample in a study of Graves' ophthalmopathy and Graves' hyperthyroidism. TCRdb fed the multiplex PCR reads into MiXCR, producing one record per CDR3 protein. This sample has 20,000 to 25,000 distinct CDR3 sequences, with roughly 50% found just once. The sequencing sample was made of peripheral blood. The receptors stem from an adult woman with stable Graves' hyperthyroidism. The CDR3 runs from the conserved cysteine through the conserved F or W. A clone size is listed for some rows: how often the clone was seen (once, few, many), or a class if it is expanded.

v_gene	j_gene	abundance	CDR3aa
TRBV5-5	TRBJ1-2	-	CASKNWGLAGHGYTF
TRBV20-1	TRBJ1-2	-	CSARAYDRDPLVYGYTF
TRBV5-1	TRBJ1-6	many	CASSLVGASSYNSPLHF
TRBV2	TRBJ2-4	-	CASSPAGQGFAKNIQYF
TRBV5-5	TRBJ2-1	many	CASSPELSSYNEQFF
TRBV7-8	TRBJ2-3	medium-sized	CASSLIPTSTDTQYF
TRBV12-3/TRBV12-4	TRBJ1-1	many	CASSFSDLTGKAVFF
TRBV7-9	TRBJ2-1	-	CASSSLPGQGSYNEQFF
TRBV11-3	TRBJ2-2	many	CASSFNRVAGELFF
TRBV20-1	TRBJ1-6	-	CSAADRLSGNSPLHF
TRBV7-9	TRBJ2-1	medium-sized	CASSPFGGDNEQFF
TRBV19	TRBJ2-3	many	CASSMGLAGSSTDTQYF
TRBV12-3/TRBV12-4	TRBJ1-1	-	CASSLGQGAMNTEAFF
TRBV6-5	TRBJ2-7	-	CASNKQGQHYEQYF
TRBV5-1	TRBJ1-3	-	CASSLGNSGNTIYF
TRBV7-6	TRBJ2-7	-	CASSLYAYEQYF
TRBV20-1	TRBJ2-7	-	CSARTGIYEQYF
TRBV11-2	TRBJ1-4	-	CASSSSGTGLEGLFF
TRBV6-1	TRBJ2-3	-	CANRAGDTQYF
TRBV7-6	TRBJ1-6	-	CASSPQGTLHF
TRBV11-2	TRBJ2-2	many	CASSHRGENTGELFF
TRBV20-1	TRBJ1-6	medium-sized	CSAQDRVNSPLHF